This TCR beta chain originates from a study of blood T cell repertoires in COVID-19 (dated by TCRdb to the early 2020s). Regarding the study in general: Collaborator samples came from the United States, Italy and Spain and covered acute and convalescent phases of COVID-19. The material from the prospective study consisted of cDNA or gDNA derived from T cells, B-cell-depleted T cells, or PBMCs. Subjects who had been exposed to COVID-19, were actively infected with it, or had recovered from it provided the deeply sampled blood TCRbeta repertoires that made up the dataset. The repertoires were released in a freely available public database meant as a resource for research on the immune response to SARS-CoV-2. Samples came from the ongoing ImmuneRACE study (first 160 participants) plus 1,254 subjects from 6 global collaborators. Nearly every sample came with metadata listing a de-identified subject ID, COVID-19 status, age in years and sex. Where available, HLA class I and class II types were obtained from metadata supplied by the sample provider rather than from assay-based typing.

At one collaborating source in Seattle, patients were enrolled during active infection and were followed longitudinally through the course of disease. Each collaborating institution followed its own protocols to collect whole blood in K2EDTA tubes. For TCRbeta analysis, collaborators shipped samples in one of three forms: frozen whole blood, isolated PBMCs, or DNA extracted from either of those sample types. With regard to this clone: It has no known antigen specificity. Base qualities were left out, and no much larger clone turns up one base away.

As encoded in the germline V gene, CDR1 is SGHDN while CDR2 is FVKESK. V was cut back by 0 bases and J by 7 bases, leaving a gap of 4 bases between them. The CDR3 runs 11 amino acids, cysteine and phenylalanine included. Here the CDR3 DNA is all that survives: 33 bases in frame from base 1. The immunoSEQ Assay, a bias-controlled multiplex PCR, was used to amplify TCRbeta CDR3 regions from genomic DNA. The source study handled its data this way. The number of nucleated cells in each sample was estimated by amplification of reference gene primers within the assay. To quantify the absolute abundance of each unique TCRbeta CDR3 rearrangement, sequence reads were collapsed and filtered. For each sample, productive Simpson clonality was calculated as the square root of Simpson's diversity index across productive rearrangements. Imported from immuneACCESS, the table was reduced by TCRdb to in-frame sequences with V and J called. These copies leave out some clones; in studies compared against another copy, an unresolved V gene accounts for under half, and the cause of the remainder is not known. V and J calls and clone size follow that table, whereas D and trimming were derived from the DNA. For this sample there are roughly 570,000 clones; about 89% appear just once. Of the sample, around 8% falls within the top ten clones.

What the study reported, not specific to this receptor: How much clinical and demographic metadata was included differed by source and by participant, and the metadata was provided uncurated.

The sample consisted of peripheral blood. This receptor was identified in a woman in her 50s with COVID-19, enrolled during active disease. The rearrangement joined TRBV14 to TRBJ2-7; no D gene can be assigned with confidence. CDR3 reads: CASSQEREQYF. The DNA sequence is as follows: TGTGCCAGCAGCCAAGAGCGGGAGCAGTACTTC.